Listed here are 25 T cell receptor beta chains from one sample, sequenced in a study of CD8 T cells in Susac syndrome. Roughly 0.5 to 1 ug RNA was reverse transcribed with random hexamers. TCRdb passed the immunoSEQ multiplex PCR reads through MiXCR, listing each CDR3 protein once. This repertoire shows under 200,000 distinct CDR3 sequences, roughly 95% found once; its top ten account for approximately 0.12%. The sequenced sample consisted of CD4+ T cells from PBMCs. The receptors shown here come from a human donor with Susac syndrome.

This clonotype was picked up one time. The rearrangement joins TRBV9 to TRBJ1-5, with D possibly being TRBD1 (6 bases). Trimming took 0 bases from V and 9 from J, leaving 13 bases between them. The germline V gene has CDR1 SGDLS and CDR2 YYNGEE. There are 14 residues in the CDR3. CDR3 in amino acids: CASSVGTDERPQHF. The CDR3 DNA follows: TGTGCCAGCAGCGTAGGGACAGACGAGCGGCCCCAGCATTTT.

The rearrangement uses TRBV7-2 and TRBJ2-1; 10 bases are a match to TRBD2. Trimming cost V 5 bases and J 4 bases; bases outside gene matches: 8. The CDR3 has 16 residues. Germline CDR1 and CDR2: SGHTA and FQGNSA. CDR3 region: CASSPNPSGGYNEQFF. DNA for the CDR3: TGTGCCAGCAGCCCAAACCCTAGCGGGGGTTACAATGAGCAGTTCTTC.

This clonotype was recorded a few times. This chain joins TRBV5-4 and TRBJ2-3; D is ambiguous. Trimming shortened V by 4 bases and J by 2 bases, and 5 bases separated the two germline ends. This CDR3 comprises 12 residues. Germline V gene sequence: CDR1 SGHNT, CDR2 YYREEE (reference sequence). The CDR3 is CASSPYTDTQYF. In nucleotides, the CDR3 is TGTGCCAGCAGCCCCTACACAGATACGCAGTATTTT.

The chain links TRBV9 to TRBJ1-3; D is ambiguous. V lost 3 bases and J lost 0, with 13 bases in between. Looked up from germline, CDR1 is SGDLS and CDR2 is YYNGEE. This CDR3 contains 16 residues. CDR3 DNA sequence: TGTGCCAGCAGCGCTTCGCGCGGGAACTCTGGAAACACCATATATTTT. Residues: CASSASRGNSGNTIYF.

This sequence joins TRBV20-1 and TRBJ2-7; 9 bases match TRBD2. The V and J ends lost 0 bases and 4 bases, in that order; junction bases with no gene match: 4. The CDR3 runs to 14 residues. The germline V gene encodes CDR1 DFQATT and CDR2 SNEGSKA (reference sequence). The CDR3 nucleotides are TGCAGTGCTAGAGATGGCGGGAGGGTTTACGAGCAGTACTTC. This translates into CSARDGGRVYEQYF.

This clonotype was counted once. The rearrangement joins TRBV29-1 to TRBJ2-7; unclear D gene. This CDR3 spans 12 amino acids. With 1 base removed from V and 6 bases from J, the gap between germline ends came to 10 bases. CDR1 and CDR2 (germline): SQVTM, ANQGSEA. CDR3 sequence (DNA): TGCAGCGTTGAAGGGGCGCAGTCCGAGCAGTACTTC. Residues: CSVEGAQSEQYF.

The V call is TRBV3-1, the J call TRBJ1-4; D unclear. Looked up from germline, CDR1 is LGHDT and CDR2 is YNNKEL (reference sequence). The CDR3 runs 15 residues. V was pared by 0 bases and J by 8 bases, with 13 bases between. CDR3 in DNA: TGTGCCAGCAGCCAAGATCCTGGGCGGGAGGAAAAACTGTTTTTT. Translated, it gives CASSQDPGREEKLFF. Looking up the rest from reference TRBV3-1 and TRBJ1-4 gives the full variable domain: DTAVSQTPKYLVTQMGNDKSIKCEQNLGHDTMYWYKQDSKKFLKIMFSYNNKELIINETVPNRFSPKSPDKAHLNLHINSLELGDSAVYFCASSQDPGREEKLFFGSGTQLSVL.

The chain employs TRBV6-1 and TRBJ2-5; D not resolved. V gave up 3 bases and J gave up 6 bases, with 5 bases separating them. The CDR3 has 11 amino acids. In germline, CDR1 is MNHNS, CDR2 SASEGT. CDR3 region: CASSEMQTQYF. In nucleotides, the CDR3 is TGTGCCAGCAGTGAGATGCAGACCCAGTACTTC.

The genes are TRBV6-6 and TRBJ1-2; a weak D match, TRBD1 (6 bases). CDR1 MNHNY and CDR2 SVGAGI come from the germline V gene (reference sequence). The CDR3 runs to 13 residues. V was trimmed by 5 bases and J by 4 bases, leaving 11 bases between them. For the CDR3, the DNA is TGTGCCAGCAGTGGACAGCAGATCTATGGCTACACCTTC. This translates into CASSGQQIYGYTF.

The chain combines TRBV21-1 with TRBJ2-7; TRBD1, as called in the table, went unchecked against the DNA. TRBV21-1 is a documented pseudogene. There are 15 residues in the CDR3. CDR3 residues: CASSSDGTGPYEQYV. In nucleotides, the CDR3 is TGTGCCAGCAGCTCGGACGGGACGGGCCCCTACGAGCAGTACGTC.

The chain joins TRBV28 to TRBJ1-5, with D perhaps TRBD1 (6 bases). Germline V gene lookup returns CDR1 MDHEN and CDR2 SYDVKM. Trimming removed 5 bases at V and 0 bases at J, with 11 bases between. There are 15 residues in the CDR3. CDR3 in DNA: TGTGCCAGCAGTATAACACAGGGTAGCAATCAGCCCCAGCATTTT. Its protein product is CASSITQGSNQPQHF.

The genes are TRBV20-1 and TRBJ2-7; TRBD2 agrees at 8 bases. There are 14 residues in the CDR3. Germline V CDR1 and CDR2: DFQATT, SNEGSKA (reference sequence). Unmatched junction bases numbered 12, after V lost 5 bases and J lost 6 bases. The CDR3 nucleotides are TGCAGTGCTGGCCCCCAGTCGGGAGGGTTCGAGCAGTACTTC. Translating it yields CSAGPQSGGFEQYF.

The CDR3 is CSATTTSGNSIQYF. The CDR3 bases are TGCAGTGCCACCACTACTAGCGGGAATAGCATTCAGTACTTC. The chain couples TRBV20-1 to TRBJ2-4, with 10 bases fitting TRBD2. The CDR3 runs 14 residues. The trim removed 6 bases at V and 9 bases at J, leaving 11 bases unmatched. From germline, CDR1 is DFQATT and CDR2 SNEGSKA (reference sequence).

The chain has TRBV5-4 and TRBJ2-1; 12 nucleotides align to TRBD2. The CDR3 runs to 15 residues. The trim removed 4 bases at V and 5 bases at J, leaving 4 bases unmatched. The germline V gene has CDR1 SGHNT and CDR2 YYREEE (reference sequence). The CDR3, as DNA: TGTGCCAGCAGCCCCGGGACTAGCGGGCACAATGAGCAGTTCTTC. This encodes CASSPGTSGHNEQFF.

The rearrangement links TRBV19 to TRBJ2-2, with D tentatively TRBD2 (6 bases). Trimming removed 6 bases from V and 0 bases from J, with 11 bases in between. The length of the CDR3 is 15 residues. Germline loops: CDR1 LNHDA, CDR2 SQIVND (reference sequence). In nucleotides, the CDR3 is TGTGCCAGTAGCGGGGGACGAACGAACACCGGGGAGCTGTTTTTT. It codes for CASSGGRTNTGELFF.

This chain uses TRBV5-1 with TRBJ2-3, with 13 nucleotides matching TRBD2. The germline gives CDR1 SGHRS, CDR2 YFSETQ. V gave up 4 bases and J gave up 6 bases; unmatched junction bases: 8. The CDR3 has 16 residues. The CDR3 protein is CASSPGLAGAGDTQYF. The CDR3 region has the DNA TGCGCCAGCAGCCCCGGACTAGCGGGAGCGGGGGATACGCAGTATTTT.

CDR3 amino acids: CSATDGDEQYV. CDR3 in DNA: TGCAGTGCCACGGACGGGGACGAGCAGTACGTC. V usage is TRBV20-1 and J usage is TRBJ2-7, with a tentative D call TRBD2 (5 bases). Looked up from germline, CDR1 is DFQATT and CDR2 is SNEGSKA (reference sequence). The CDR3 spans 11 residues. The germline V and J ends were trimmed by 6 bases and 5 bases, with 11 bases remaining between them.

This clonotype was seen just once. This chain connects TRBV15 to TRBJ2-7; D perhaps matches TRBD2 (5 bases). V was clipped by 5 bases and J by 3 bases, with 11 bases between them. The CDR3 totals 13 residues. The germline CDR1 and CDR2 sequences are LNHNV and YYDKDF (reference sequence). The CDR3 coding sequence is TGTGCCACCAGCTCTAGGACTGGCTACGAGCAGTACGTC. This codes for CATSSRTGYEQYV.

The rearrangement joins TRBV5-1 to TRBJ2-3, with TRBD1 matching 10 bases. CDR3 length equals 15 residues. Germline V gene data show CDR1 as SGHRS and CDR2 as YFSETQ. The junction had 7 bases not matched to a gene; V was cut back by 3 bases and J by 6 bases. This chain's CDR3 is CASSSGQGVMDTQYF. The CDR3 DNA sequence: TGCGCCAGCAGCTCCGGACAGGGGGTAATGGATACGCAGTATTTT.

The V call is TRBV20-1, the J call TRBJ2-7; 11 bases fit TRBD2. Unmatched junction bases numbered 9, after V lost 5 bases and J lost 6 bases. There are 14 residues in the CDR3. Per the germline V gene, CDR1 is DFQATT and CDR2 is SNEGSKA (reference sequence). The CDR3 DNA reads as TGCAGTGCTTCCCTGACTAGCGGGACGGGCGAGCAGTACTTC. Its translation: CSASLTSGTGEQYF.

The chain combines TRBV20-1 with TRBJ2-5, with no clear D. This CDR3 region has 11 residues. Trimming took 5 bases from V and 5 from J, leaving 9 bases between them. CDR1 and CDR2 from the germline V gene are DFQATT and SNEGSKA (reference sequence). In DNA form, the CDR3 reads TGCAGTGCTTTTTATAGTGAGACCCAGTACTTC. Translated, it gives CSAFYSETQYF.

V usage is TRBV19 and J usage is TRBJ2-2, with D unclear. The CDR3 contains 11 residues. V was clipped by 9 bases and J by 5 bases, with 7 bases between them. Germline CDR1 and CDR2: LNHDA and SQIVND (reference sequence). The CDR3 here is CASGRTGELFF. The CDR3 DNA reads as TGTGCCAGCGGACGGACCGGGGAGCTGTTTTTT.

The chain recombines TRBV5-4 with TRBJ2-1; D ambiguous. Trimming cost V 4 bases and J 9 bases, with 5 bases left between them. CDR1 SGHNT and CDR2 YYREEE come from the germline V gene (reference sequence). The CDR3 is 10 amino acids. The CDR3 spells CASSGTEQFF. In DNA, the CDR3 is TGTGCCAGCAGCGGAACTGAGCAGTTCTTC.

CDR3 region: CASRFTQGSYEQYF. Here the CDR3 DNA reads TGCGCCAGCAGGTTCACCCAGGGGAGCTACGAGCAGTACTTC. The rearrangement joins TRBV5-1 to TRBJ2-7, with D maybe TRBD1 (6 bases). Trimming took 5 bases from V and 3 from J, leaving 15 bases between them. CDR1 is SGHRS and CDR2 is YFSETQ in the germline V gene. The CDR3 is made up of 14 amino acids.

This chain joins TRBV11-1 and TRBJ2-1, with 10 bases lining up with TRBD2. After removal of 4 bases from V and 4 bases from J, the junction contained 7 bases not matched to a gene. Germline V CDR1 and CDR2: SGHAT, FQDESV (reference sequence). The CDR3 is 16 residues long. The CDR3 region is CASSSASGSRYNEQFF. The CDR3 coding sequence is TGTGCCAGCAGCTCGGCTAGCGGGAGTAGGTACAATGAGCAGTTCTTC.